Shown below are 7 T cell receptor beta chains from a single sample sequenced in a study of beta chain features in type 1 diabetes. Expressed TCRB transcripts got sequenced, as all isolated RNA was reverse transcribed. Produced via immunoSEQ multiplex PCR; TCRdb's table is partial and in-frame only. Here the sample spans around 330,000 clones, approximately 9.9% being singletons. The material sequenced was naive CD4+ T cells from blood. These TCRs come from a woman in her twenties or thirties in good health.

This clone has only a few counts. This sequence joins TRBV29-1 and TRBJ2-5; D might be TRBD2 (7 bases). CDR3 size: 14 residues. Trimming took 7 bases from V and 2 from J, leaving 17 bases between them. The V gene's germline CDR1 is SQVTM and CDR2 ANQGSEA. The CDR3 nucleotides read TGCAGCGCTCCAAGGGGAGGGGGGCAAGAGACCCAGTACTTC. This encodes CSAPRGGGQETQYF.

Only a few counts were recorded for this clone. The chain employs TRBV25-1 and TRBJ1-5, with 11 bases identical to TRBD1. CDR1 MGHDK and CDR2 SYGVNS come from the germline V gene. This CDR3 contains 14 residues. J gave up 5 bases and V 6 bases, and 3 bases lay outside the gene matches. The CDR3 spells CASRGQGAYQPQHF. The CDR3 DNA follows: TGTGCCAGCAGAGGACAGGGGGCCTATCAGCCCCAGCATTTT.

This clone was detected only a few times. V is TRBV9 and J is TRBJ2-5, with 14 bases identical to TRBD2. From germline, CDR1 is SGDLS and CDR2 YYNGEE. CDR3 length equals 20 residues. Trimming at V came to 3 bases and at J to 4 bases, leaving 17 bases not matched to a gene. The CDR3 loop is CASSARPGLAGDPTAETQYF. The CDR3 DNA is TGTGCCAGCAGCGCGAGACCGGGACTAGCGGGAGACCCGACTGCAGAGACCCAGTACTTC. Based on the CDR3 plus reference TRBV9 and TRBJ2-5, the full variable domain is DSGVTQTPKHLITATGQRVTLRCSPRSGDLSVYWYQQSLDQGLQFLIQYYNGEERAKGNILERFSAQQFPDLHSELNLSSLELGDSALYFCASSARPGLAGDPTAETQYFGPGTRLLVL.

This clone was detected a few times. This chain joins TRBV7-2 and TRBJ2-7; the match to TRBD1 covers 11 bases. The CDR3 covers 15 residues. V lost 5 bases and J lost 4; bases outside the gene matches: 7. Germline values: CDR1 SGHTA, CDR2 FQGNSA. CDR3 nucleotide sequence: TGTGCCAGCAGCGTAGGACAGGGGGCTGCGTACGAGCAGTACTTC. This sequence encodes CASSVGQGAAYEQYF.

A word on this clone: The same CDR3 can be traced to other DNA sequences in this sample. The rearrangement uses TRBV28 and TRBJ2-7, with D maybe TRBD2 (6 bases). Germline V gene data show CDR1 as MDHEN and CDR2 as SYDVKM. This CDR3 is 14 amino acids long. Trimming shortened V by 3 bases and J by 6 bases, and 15 bases separated the two germline ends. CDR3 amino acids: CASSFRRGRLEQYF. The CDR3 DNA sequence: TGTGCCAGCAGTTTCCGGAGGGGTCGACTCGAGCAGTACTTC.

V and J are TRBV4-2 and TRBJ1-2; D is unresolved. The CDR3 length is 14 residues. Germline CDR1 and CDR2: LGHNA and YNFKEQ. Between the trimmed V and J ends, which lost 1 base and 4 bases, there was a span of 10 bases. CDR3 region: CASSQVRQAYGYTF. The CDR3 bases are TGTGCCAGCAGCCAAGTCCGGCAGGCCTATGGCTACACCTTC.

This chain uses TRBV7-3 with TRBJ2-1; 7 bases fit TRBD1. Germline V gene data show CDR1 as SGHTA and CDR2 as FQGTGA. The CDR3 loop spans 12 amino acids. With V trimmed by 5 bases and J by 9 bases, 4 bases remained unmatched. This CDR3 is CASSEDRVEQFF. As DNA, the CDR3 is TGTGCCAGCAGCGAAGACAGGGTTGAGCAGTTCTTC.